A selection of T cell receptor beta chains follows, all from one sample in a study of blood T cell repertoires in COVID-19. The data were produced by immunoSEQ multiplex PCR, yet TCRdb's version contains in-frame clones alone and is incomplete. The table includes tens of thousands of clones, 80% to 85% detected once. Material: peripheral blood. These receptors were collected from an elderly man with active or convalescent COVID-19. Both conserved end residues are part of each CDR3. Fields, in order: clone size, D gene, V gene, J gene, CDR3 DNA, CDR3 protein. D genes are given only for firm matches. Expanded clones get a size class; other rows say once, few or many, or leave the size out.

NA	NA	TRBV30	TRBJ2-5	TGTGCCTGGAGTGTTATCCGGGGGAGGTCAGAGACCCAGTACTTC	CAWSVIRGRSETQYF
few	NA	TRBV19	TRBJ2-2	TGTGCCAGTAGTATTAAGGGGGCCGGGGAGCTGTTTTTT	CASSIKGAGELFF
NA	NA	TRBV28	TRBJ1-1	TGTGCCAGCAGTTTATCTCCGAGGGGAGGCACTGAAGCTTTCTTT	CASSLSPRGGTEAFF
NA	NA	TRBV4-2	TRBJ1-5	TGTGCCAGCAGCCCCGGGGAGGGCCCGGCAAATCAGCCCCAGCATTTT	CASSPGEGPANQPQHF
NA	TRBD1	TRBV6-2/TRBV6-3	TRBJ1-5	TGTGCCAGCAGTCCACCGGGACAGGGGGCTGGGGGCAATCAGCCCCAGCATTTT	CASSPPGQGAGGNQPQHF
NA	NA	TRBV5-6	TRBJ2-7	TGTGCCAGCAGCTTGTTAGACTCCTACGAGCAGTACTTC	CASSLLDSYEQYF
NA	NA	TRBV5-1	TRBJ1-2	TGCGCCAGCAGCTTGGACAGACCTTATGGCTACACCTTC	CASSLDRPYGYTF
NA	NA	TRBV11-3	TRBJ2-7	TGTGCCAGCAGCTTAGTCCCCCTAGAGCAGTACTTC	CASSLVPLEQYF
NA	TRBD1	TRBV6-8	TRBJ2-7	TGTGCCAGCAGTTACGAGACAGGGGCGGGCGAGCAGTACTTC	CASSYETGAGEQYF
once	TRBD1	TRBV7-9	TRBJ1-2	TGTGCCAGCAGGACAGGGGGCGGGTATGGCTACACCTTC	CASRTGGGYGYTF
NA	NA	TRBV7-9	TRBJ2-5	TGTGCCAGCAGCTTAGAGGCCCGGGGGACAGAGACCCAGTACTTC	CASSLEARGTETQYF
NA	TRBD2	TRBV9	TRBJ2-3	TGTGCCAGCAGCCAACAAGGATGGACTAGCGGACTCACAGATACGCAGTATTTT	CASSQQGWTSGLTDTQYF
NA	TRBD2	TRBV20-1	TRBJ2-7	TGCAGTGCTAGTGGGGCGACTAGCGGGAGTTTGAGGTCCTACGAGCAGTACTTC	CSASGATSGSLRSYEQYF
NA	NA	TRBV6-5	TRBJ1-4	TGTGCCAGCAGCCCAAACCGACAGAATGAAAAACTGTTTTTT	CASSPNRQNEKLFF
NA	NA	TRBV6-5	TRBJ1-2	TGTGCCAGCAGTTACCGCGGGGATCGAAACTATGGCTACACCTTC	CASSYRGDRNYGYTF
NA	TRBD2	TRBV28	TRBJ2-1	TGTGCCAGCAGATTAGCGGGCTCCTACAATGAGCAGTTCTTC	CASRLAGSYNEQFF
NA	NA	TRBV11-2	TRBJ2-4	TGTGCCAGCAGCTTAATTTACAGGGGGGGAGTCAAAAACATTCAGTACTTC	CASSLIYRGGVKNIQYF
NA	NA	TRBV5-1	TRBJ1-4	TGCGCCAGCAGCTATGGGGGCTCTAATGAAAAACTGTTTTTT	CASSYGGSNEKLFF
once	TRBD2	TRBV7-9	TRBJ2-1	TGTGCCAGCAGCTCCTGGACTAGTGACACTGAGCAGTTCTTC	CASSSWTSDTEQFF
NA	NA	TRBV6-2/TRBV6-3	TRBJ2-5	TGTGCCAGCAGTTACGGCCTCCAGCGTAACCAAGAGACCCAGTACTTC	CASSYGLQRNQETQYF
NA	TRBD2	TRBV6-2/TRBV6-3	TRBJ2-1	TGTGCCAGCAGTTACTCGACTAGCGGGAGTCTTGAGCAGTTCTTC	CASSYSTSGSLEQFF
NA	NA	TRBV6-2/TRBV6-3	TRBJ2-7	TGTGCCAGCAGTTTGGTCAGGGTCTACGAGCAGTACTTC	CASSLVRVYEQYF
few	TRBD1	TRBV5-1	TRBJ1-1	TGCGCCAGCAGCTTTGGCAGGGGGTACACTGAAGCTTTCTTT	CASSFGRGYTEAFF
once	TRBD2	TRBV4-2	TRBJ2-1	TGTGCCAGCAGCCAGGGACTAGCCCGCAATGAGCAGTTCTTC	CASSQGLARNEQFF
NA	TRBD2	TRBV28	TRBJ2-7	TGTGCCAGCAGTTTACTAGCGGGGACCTACGAGCAGTACTTC	CASSLLAGTYEQYF
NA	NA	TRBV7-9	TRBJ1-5	TGTGCCAGCAGCATCCTCAATCAGCCCCAGCATTTT	CASSILNQPQHF
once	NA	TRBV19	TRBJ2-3	TGTGCCCTATCAGGGGATACGCAGTATTTT	CALSGDTQYF
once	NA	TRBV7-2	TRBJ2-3	TGTGCCAGCAGCCGGGTGGCCGGCACAGATACGCAGTATTTT	CASSRVAGTDTQYF
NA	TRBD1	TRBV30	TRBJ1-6	TGTGCCTGGAGGTCCCTCGGGGACAGGGTCCGGAATTCACCCCTCCACTTT	CAWRSLGDRVRNSPLHF
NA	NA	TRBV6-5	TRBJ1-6	TGTGCCAGCAGTTACGGCGGGGGCATCCTCCACTTT	CASSYGGGILHF
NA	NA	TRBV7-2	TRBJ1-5	TGTGCCAGCAGCCCCACAGGGCCTTGGGGCAATCAGCCCCAGCATTTT	CASSPTGPWGNQPQHF
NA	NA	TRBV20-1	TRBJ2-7	TGCAGTGCTAGGGGGCACTACGAGCAGTACTTC	CSARGHYEQYF
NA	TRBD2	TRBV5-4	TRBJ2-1	TGTGCCAGCAGCCGACCGACTAGCGGGTCCTACAATGAGCAGTTCTTC	CASSRPTSGSYNEQFF
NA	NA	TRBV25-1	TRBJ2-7	TGTGCCAGCAGTGGAACTTCCGAGCAGTACTTC	CASSGTSEQYF
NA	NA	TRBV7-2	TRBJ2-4	TGTGCCAGCAGCTTCGGGGGAGCCAAAAACATTCAGTACTTC	CASSFGGAKNIQYF
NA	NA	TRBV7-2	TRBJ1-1	TGTGCCAGCAGCTTACCACAGGGTTACACTGAAGCTTTCTTT	CASSLPQGYTEAFF